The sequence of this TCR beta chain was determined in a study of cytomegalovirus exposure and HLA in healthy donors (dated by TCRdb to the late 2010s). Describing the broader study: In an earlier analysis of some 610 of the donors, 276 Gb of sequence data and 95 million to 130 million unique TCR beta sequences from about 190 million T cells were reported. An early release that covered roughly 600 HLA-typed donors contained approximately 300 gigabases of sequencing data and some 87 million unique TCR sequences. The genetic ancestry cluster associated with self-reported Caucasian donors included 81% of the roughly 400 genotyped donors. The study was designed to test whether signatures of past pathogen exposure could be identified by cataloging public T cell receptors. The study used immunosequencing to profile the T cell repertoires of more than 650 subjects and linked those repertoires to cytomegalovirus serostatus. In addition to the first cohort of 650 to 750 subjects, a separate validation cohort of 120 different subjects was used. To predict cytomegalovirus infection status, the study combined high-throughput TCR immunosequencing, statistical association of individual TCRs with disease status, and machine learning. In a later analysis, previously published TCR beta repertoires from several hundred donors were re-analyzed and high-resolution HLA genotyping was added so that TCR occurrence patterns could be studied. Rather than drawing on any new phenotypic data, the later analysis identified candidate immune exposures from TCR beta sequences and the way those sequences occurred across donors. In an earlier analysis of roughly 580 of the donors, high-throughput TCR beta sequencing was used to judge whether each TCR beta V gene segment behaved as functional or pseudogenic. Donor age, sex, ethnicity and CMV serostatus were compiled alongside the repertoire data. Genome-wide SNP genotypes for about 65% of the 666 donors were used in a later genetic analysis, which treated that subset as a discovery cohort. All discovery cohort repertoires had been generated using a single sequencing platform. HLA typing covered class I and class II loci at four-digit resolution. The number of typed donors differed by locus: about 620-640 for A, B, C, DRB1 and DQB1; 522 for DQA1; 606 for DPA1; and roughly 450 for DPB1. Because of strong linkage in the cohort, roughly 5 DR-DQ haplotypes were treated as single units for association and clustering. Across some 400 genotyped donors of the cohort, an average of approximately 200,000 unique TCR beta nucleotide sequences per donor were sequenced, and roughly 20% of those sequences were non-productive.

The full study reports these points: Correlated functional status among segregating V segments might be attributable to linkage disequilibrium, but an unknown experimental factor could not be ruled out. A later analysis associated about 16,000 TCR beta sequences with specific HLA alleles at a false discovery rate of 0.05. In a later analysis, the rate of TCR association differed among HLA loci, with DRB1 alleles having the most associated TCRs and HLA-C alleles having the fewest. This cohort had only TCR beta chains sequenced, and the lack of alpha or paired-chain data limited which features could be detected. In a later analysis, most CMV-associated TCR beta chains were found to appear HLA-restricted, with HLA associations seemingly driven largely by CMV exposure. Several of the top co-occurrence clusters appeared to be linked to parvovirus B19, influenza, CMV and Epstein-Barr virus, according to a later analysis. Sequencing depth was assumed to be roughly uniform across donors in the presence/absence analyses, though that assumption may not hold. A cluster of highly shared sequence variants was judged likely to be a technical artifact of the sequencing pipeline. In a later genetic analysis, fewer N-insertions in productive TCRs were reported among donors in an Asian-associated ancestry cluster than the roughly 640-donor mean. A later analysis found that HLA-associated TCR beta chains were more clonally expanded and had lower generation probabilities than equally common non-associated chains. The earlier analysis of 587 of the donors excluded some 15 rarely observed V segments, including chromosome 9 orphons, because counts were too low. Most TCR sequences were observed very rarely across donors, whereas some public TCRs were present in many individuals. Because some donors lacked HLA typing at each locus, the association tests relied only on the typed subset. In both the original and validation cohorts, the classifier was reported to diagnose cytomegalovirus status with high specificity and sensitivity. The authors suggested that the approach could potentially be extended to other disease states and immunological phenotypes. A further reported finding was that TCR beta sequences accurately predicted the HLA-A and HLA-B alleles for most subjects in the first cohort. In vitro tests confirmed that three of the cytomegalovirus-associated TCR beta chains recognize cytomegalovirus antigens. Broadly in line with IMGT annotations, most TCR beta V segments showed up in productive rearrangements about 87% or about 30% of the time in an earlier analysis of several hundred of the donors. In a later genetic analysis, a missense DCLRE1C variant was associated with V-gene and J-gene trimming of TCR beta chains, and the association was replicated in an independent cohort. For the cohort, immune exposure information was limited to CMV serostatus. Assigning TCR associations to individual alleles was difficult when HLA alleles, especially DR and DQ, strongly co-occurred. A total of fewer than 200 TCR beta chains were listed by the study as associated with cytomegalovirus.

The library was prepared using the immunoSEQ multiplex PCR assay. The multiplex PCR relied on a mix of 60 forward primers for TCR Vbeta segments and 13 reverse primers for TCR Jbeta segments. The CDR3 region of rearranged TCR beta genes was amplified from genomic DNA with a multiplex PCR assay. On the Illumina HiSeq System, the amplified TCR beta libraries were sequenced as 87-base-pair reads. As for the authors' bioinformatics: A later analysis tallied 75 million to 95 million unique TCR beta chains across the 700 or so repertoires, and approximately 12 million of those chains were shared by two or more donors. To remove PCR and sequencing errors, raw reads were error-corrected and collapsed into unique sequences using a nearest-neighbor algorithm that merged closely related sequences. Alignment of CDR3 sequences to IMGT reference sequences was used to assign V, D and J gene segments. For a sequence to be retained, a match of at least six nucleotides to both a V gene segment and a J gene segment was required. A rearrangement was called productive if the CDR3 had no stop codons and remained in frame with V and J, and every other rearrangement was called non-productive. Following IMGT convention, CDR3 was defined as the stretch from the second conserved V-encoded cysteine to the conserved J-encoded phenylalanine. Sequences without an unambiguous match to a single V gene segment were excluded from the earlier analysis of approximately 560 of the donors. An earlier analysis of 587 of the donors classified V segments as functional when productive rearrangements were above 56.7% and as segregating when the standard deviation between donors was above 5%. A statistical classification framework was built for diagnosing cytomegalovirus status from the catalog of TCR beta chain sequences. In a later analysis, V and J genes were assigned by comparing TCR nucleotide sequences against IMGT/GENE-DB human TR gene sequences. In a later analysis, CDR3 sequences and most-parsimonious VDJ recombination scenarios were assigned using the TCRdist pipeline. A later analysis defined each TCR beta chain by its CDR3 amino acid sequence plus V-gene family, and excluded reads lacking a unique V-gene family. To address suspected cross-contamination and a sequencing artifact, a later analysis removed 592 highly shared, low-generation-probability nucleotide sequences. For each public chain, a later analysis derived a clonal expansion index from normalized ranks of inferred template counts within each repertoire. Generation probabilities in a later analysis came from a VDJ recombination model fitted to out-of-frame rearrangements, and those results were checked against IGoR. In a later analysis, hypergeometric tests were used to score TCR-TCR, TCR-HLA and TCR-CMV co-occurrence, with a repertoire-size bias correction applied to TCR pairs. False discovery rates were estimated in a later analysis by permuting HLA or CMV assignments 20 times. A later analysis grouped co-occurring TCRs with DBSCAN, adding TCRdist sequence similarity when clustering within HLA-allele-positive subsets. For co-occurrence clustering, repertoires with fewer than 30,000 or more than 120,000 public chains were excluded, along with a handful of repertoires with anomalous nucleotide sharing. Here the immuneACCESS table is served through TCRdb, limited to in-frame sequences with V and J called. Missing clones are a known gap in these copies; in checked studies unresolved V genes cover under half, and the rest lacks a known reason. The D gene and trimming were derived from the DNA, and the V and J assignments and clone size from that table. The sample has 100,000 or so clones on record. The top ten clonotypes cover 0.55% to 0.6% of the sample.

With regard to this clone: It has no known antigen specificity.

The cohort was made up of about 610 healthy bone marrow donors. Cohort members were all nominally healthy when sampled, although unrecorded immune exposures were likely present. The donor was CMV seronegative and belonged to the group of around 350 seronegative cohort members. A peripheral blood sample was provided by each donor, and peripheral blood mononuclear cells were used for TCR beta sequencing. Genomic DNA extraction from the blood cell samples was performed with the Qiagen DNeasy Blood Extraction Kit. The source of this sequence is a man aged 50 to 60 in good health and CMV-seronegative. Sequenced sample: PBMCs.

The CDR3: CATSKAGTLINEKLFF. In nucleotide form, the sequence is TGTGCCACCAGCAAGGCGGGTACACTGATCAATGAAAAACTGTTTTTT. This receptor chain uses TRBV15 and TRBJ1-4; the D gene is not confidently resolved. CDR1 and CDR2 were assigned from the germline V gene (reference sequence) as LNHNV and YYDKDF. The cysteine opens and the phenylalanine closes a CDR3 of 16 amino acids. Only CDR3 DNA remains: 48 bases, in frame from the first base. Relative to germline, V is 4 bases shorter and J is 5 bases shorter, with 17 bases between their ends.